A single TCR beta chain is shown here with its context. As yet, its antigen is unknown. V lost 5 bases and J lost 4; bases outside the gene matches: 6. CDR3 size: 16 residues. Germline lookup yields CDR1 SGHTA and CDR2 FQGNSA. This sample stems from a study of shared clonotypes between healthy human individuals. Findings and caveats of the study: There were few donors, and this limited the genetic and exposure-history diversity represented.

The authors distributed each subset's genomic DNA evenly over several immunoSEQ plates. Measured with immunoSEQ multiplex PCR; TCRdb has only the in-frame clones, and not every one. The sample has about 530,000 clones; 60% to 80% are singletons. The clonotype originates from a woman aged 40 to 55 in good health. Some clones in this sample may be carry-over from other donors' samples. The sample comprised PBMCs. The rearrangement uses TRBV7-2 and TRBJ2-3; TRBD2 matches at 13 bases. CDR3 sequence (DNA): TGTGCCAGCAGCCTACTAGCGGGAGGGCCATCAGATACGCAGTATTTT. This sequence encodes CASSLLAGGPSDTQYF.